The 30 T cell receptor beta chains below come from one sample, sequenced in a study of shared clonotypes between healthy human individuals. Produced via immunoSEQ multiplex PCR; TCRdb's table is partial and in-frame only. There are some 2,400,000 clones in the sample; about 94% occur only once, and roughly 0.13% lies in the top ten. The sequencing input was naive CD4+ T cells sorted from blood. The subset denotes: CD45RA+ positively selected. The receptors come from a man aged 18 to 30 in good health.

The genes are TRBV30 and TRBJ1-6; 7 bases are a match to TRBD1. The CDR3 contains 16 residues. Per the germline V gene, CDR1 is GTSNPN and CDR2 is SVGIG (reference sequence). Trimming at V came to 8 bases and at J to 10 bases, leaving 20 bases not matched to a gene. The CDR3 spells CAHNEWTVQGNSPLHF. CDR3 coding DNA: TGTGCCCACAATGAATGGACCGTACAGGGGAACTCACCCCTCCACTTT.

CDR3 loop: CASSLSTNLDRGLQETQYF. In DNA, the CDR3 is TGTGCCAGCAGTTTATCCACAAACCTAGACAGGGGGCTTCAAGAGACCCAGTACTTC. The J gene is TRBJ2-5, the V gene TRBV28, with 10 bases matching TRBD1. J lost 2 bases, V lost 1 base, and 13 bases had no gene match. The CDR3 sequence is 19 residues long. CDR1 is MDHEN, CDR2 SYDVKM, per germline.

About this clone itself: The sample has other DNA sequences that encode this CDR3 too. This chain connects TRBV7-2 to TRBJ2-7; possibly TRBD2 for D (5 bases). The V gene lost 1 base and the J gene lost 4 bases, with 11 bases spanning the gap. The CDR3 contains 14 residues. Per germline, CDR1 SGHTA and CDR2 FQGNSA. The CDR3 coding sequence is TGTGCCAGCAGCTTAGATGGGAGAGGGTACGAGCAGTACTTC. It is translated as CASSLDGRGYEQYF.

The rearrangement joins TRBV18 to TRBJ2-7, with a tentative D call TRBD2 (5 bases). The CDR3 runs 14 residues. Germline loops: CDR1 KGHSH, CDR2 LQKENI. V lost 4 bases, J lost 3 bases, and 13 bases lay in between. CDR3 DNA sequence: TGTGCCAGCTCACTGGAGAGCGGCAACTACGAGCAGTACTTC. This encodes CASSLESGNYEQYF. The full variable domain, with the rest looked up from reference TRBV18 and TRBJ2-7, is NAGVMQNPRHLVRRRGQEARLRCSPMKGHSHVYWYRQLPEEGLKFMVYLQKENIIDESGMPKERFSAEFPKEGPSILRIQQVVRGDSAAYFCASSLESGNYEQYFGPGTRLTVT.

The V and J genes are TRBV6-1 and TRBJ2-7; the match to TRBD1 covers 10 bases. Germline CDR1 MNHNS, CDR2 SASEGT. The ends lost 2 bases at V and 5 bases at J; junction bases unmatched: 3. The CDR3 has 14 residues. DNA for the CDR3: TGTGCCAGCAGTGAACCGGGACAGGGGCACGAGCAGTACTTC. This encodes CASSEPGQGHEQYF.

The rearrangement joins TRBV9 to TRBJ2-3; no clear D gene. The CDR3 runs 13 residues. Germline CDR1 reads SGDLS; CDR2 reads YYNGEE. Trimming took 4 bases from V and 6 from J, leaving 12 bases between them. CDR3 in DNA: TGTGCCAGCAGCTCCACGCCTAGGGATACGCAGTATTTT. Protein sequence: CASSSTPRDTQYF.

This clone was counted once. The chain joins TRBV27 to TRBJ1-3, with unresolved D. This CDR3 comprises 16 residues. The germline V gene has CDR1 MNHEY and CDR2 SMNVEV (reference sequence). V was cut by 8 bases and J by 0 bases, with 17 bases left in between. Here the CDR3 reads CASPPLRPSSGNTIYF. In nucleotides, the CDR3 is TGTGCCAGCCCTCCCCTCCGGCCCTCCTCTGGAAACACCATATATTTT.

The chain joins TRBV30 to TRBJ1-2; no firm D call. The CDR3 is made up of 17 amino acids. V was clipped by 0 bases and J by 8 bases, with 25 bases between them. Germline CDR1 is GTSNPN and CDR2 is SVGIG (reference sequence). The CDR3 protein is CAWSVGLFMEGLKGYTF. CDR3 in DNA: TGTGCCTGGAGTGTAGGCCTATTCATGGAGGGTTTGAAGGGCTACACCTTC. Filled out from reference TRBV30 and TRBJ1-2, the complete variable domain reads SQTIHQWPATLVQPVGSPLSLECTVEGTSNPNLYWYRQAAGRGLQLLFYSVGIGQISSEVPQNLSASRPQDRQFILSSKKLLLSDSGFYLCAWSVGLFMEGLKGYTFGSGTRLTVV.

This clone was seen once. The same CDR3 arises from other DNA sequences in this sample as well. The chain joins TRBV19 to TRBJ1-1; D remains unclear. CDR3 length equals 11 residues. Trimming removed 3 bases from V and 4 bases from J, with 3 bases in between. Germline V gene sequence: CDR1 LNHDA, CDR2 SQIVND (reference sequence). As DNA, the CDR3 is TGTGCCAGTAGTATGGGCACTGAAGCTTTCTTT. This encodes CASSMGTEAFF.

This clone was seen more than once but under ten times. This specimen includes other DNA sequences encoding the same CDR3. The chain combines TRBV5-6 with TRBJ2-7; D is undetermined. CDR1 SGHDT and CDR2 YYEEEE come from the germline V gene. V was pared by 3 bases and J by 0 bases, with 1 base between. The CDR3 has 11 residues. The CDR3 region has the DNA TGTGCCAGCAGCTCCTCCTACGAGCAGTACTTC. Translated: CASSSSYEQYF.

The rearrangement uses TRBV18 and TRBJ1-6, with D hard to call. Trimming removed 0 bases from V and 13 bases from J, with 13 bases in between. The CDR3 totals 14 residues. CDR1 KGHSH and CDR2 LQKENI come from the germline V gene. The CDR3 loop is CASSPPERAGPLHF. The CDR3 nucleotides are TGTGCCAGCTCACCACCCGAGAGGGCTGGTCCCCTCCACTTT.

About this clone itself: Other DNA variants within this sample encode the same CDR3. The chain links TRBV6-5 to TRBJ1-2; 8 bases align to TRBD1. This CDR3 is built from 15 residues. The trim removed 2 bases at V and 2 bases at J, leaving 4 bases unmatched. Germline CDR1 MNHEY, CDR2 SVGAGI. CDR3 residues: CASSYRDRGNYGYTF. The CDR3 nucleotides read TGTGCCAGCAGTTACAGAGACAGGGGCAACTATGGCTACACCTTC.

With respect to this clone: Within the sample, other DNA sequences also encode this same CDR3. CDR3 DNA: TGTGCCAGCACGGGGCCGGGTACAGATACGCAGTATTTT. It codes for CASTGPGTDTQYF. The chain links TRBV6-5 to TRBJ2-3; D may correspond to TRBD1 or TRBD2 (5 bases each). Germline CDR1 MNHEY, CDR2 SVGAGI. The CDR3 contains 13 residues. V was trimmed by 7 bases and J by 3 bases, leaving 11 bases between them.

The rearrangement links TRBV4-1 to TRBJ1-5; D is ambiguous. From germline, CDR1 is MGHRA and CDR2 YSYEKL. CDR3 length equals 14 residues. Trimming left V 3 bases short and J 1 base short, with 7 bases between. The DNA for the CDR3 is TGCGCCAGCAGCCAGGGTAGAAGCAATCAGCCCCAGCATTTT. Protein: CASSQGRSNQPQHF.

The genes are TRBV5-1 and TRBJ1-2, with 7 bases that match TRBD1. The V segment lost 0 bases and the J segment 7 bases; nucleotides outside the gene matches: 9. From germline, CDR1 is SGHRS and CDR2 YFSETQ. The CDR3 covers 15 residues. This chain's CDR3 is CASSLGRTGVGGYTF. The CDR3 DNA reads TGCGCCAGCAGCTTGGGGCGGACAGGAGTAGGTGGCTACACCTTC.

This chain joins TRBV7-9 and TRBJ1-2; D gene ambiguous. The V end was cut by 5 bases, the J end by 1 base, with 17 bases between. Per germline, CDR1 SEHNR and CDR2 FQNEAQ (reference sequence). CDR3 size: 16 residues. CDR3 sequence: CASSLSGGGYNYGYTF. CDR3 in DNA: TGTGCCAGCAGCCTATCCGGCGGTGGCTATAACTATGGCTACACCTTC.

The chain is built from TRBV30 and TRBJ1-3; no clear D gene. From germline, CDR1 is GTSNPN and CDR2 SVGIG (reference sequence). The CDR3 covers 12 residues. The ends were cut back, 4 bases at V and 4 bases at J, with 8 bases in the middle. CDR3 nucleotide sequence: TGTGCCTGGAAGTTCATGGGAAACACCATATATTTT. Translated, it gives CAWKFMGNTIYF.

Concerning this clone itself: This sample also contains other DNA sequences that code for the same CDR3. The chain carries TRBV27 and TRBJ1-1, with TRBD1 as a possible D gene (6 bases). With 4 bases removed from V and 2 bases from J, the gap between germline ends came to 11 bases. The CDR3 covers 14 residues. Germline CDR1 and CDR2: MNHEY and SMNVEV (reference sequence). The CDR3 reads CASSSATGNTEAFF. As DNA, the CDR3 is TGTGCCAGCAGTTCCGCGACAGGAAACACTGAAGCTTTCTTT.

V is TRBV5-1 and J is TRBJ2-7; TRBD1 aligns across 7 bases. The CDR3 length is 15 residues. Germline assignment: CDR1 SGHRS and CDR2 YFSETQ. V dropped 0 bases and J dropped 0; count of bases not matched to a gene: 3. This CDR3 is CASSLGQGSSYEQYF. The CDR3, as DNA: TGCGCCAGCAGCTTGGGACAGGGTAGCTCCTACGAGCAGTACTTC.

The chain joins TRBV10-2 to TRBJ2-3; 14 nucleotides match TRBD2. After removal of 4 bases from V and 6 bases from J, the junction contained 3 bases not matched to a gene. The CDR3 is 15 residues long. CDR1 and CDR2 from the germline V gene are WSHSY and SAAADI. CDR3 coding DNA: TGCGCCAGCAGTGGGGGACTAGCGGGAGCTGATACGCAGTATTTT. Translating it yields CASSGGLAGADTQYF.

The gene calls are TRBV25-1 and TRBJ2-2; 7 bases are a match to TRBD1. The CDR3 runs to 16 residues. V was pared by 0 bases and J by 6 bases, with 7 bases of the junction left unmatched. CDR1 and CDR2 from the germline V gene are MGHDK and SYGVNS. CDR3 residues: CASSEYPTGSPGELFF. CDR3 nucleotide sequence: TGTGCCAGCAGTGAATATCCGACAGGGTCGCCCGGGGAGCTGTTTTTT.

Regarding this clone: The same CDR3 can be traced to other DNA sequences in this sample. V gene TRBV9 combines with J gene TRBJ2-2; D is possibly TRBD2 (5 bases). From germline, CDR1 is SGDLS and CDR2 YYNGEE. V lost 2 bases and J 4 bases, leaving 6 bases between the germline ends. This CDR3 region has 13 residues. CDR3: CASSVDFTGELFF. Here the CDR3 DNA reads TGTGCCAGCAGCGTGGACTTCACCGGGGAGCTGTTTTTT.

CDR3: CACTRGVENEKLFF. Here the CDR3 DNA reads TGTGCCTGTACTCGTGGGGTCGAGAATGAAAAACTGTTTTTT. J is TRBJ1-4 and V is TRBV30; D gene ambiguous. V dropped 6 bases and J dropped 5 bases, with 16 bases sitting between them. The CDR3 has 14 residues. The germline V gene has CDR1 GTSNPN and CDR2 SVGIG (reference sequence).

The V call is TRBV4-1, the J call TRBJ1-1, with TRBD1 matching 7 bases. CDR1 MGHRA and CDR2 YSYEKL come from the germline V gene. The CDR3 has 16 residues. The V gene end was trimmed by 1 base and the J gene end by 1 base; junction bases not matched to a gene: 6. CDR3 protein: CASSQGIQGKNTEAFF. The DNA for the CDR3 is TGCGCCAGCAGCCAAGGTATACAGGGGAAGAACACTGAAGCTTTCTTT.

This sequence joins TRBV2 and TRBJ2-7, with no clear D. Germline V gene lookup returns CDR1 SNHLY and CDR2 FYNNEI. Trimming took off 4 bases at V and 9 bases at J, with 13 bases between the two ends. CDR3 size: 12 residues. CDR3 in DNA: TGTGCCAGCAGTGGACTCGAGCGACGGCAGTACTTC. This gives the protein CASSGLERRQYF. Full variable domain (outside the CDR3, taken from reference TRBV2 and TRBJ2-7): EPEVTQTPSHQVTQMGQEVILRCVPISNHLYFYWYRQILGQKVEFLVSFYNNEISEKSEIFDDQFSVERPDGSNFTLKIRSTKLEDSAMYFCASSGLERRQYFGPGTRLTVT.

The CDR3 DNA reads TGTGCCAGCAGCTTGGGACAGGGGGCAAAAGCAGATACGCAGTATTTT. Translating gives CASSLGQGAKADTQYF. The V and J genes are TRBV5-6 and TRBJ2-3; 10 nucleotides match TRBD1. V lost 0 bases to trimming and J lost 4 bases; unmatched junction nucleotides: 5. The length of the CDR3 is 16 residues. The germline V gene encodes CDR1 SGHDT and CDR2 YYEEEE.

The J gene is TRBJ2-7, the V gene TRBV9; 8 nucleotides align to TRBD1. J gave up 6 bases and V 0 bases, and 5 bases lay outside the gene matches. Germline V gene sequence: CDR1 SGDLS, CDR2 YYNGEE. The CDR3 contains 14 residues. CDR3 amino acids: CASSVGTGMVEQYF. Here the CDR3 DNA reads TGTGCCAGCAGCGTAGGGACAGGGATGGTCGAGCAGTACTTC.

The J gene is TRBJ2-7, the V gene TRBV27; D gene ambiguous. V lost 1 base and J 6 bases, leaving 13 bases between the germline ends. The CDR3 is 14 amino acids. Looked up from germline, CDR1 is MNHEY and CDR2 is SMNVEV (reference sequence). CDR3 DNA sequence: TGTGCCAGCAGTTTATGGACGGATCTGGGCGAGCAGTACTTC. This gives the protein CASSLWTDLGEQYF.

This chain connects TRBV5-4 to TRBJ2-3; 8 bases align to TRBD1. V shed 4 bases and J 0 bases; nucleotides not matched to a gene: 10. The V gene's germline CDR1 is SGHNT and CDR2 YYREEE (reference sequence). The CDR3 is made up of 17 amino acids. CDR3 region: CASSLYGQGASTDTQYF. For the CDR3, the DNA is TGTGCCAGCAGCCTATACGGACAGGGCGCGAGCACAGATACGCAGTATTTT.

The chain uses TRBV7-9 and TRBJ2-5; 12 bases fit TRBD2. The trim removed 1 base at V and 4 bases at J, leaving 7 bases unmatched. This CDR3 has 17 residues. Germline V gene sequence: CDR1 SEHNR, CDR2 FQNEAQ (reference sequence). The CDR3 coding sequence is TGTGCCAGCAGCTTAGGGCTAGCGGGAGGGCCGTCAGAGACCCAGTACTTC. Translation gives CASSLGLAGGPSETQYF.